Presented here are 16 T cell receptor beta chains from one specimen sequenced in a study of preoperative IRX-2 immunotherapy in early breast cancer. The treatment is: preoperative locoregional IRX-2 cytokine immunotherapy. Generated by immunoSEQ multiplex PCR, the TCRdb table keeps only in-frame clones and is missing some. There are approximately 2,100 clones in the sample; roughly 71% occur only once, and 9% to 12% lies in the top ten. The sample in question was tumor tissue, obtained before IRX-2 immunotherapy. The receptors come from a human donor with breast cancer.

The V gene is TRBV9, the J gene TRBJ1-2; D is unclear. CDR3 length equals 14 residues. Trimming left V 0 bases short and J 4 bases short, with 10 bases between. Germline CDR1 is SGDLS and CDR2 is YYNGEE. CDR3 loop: CASSVVEPGYGYTF. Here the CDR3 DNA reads TGTGCCAGCAGCGTAGTAGAGCCAGGCTATGGCTACACCTTC.

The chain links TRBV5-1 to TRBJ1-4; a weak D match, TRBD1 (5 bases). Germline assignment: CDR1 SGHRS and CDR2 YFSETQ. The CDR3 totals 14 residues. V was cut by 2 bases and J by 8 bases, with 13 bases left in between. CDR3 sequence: CASSLQVEGEKLFF. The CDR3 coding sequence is TGCGCCAGCAGCTTACAGGTGGAAGGGGAAAAACTGTTTTTT.

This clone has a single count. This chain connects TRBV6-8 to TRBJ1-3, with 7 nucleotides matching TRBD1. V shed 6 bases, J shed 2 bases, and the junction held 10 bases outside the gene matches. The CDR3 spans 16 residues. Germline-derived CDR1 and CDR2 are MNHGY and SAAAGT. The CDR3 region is CASSEQGIVAGNTIYF. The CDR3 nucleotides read TGTGCCAGCAGCGAACAGGGGATTGTGGCTGGAAACACCATATATTTT.

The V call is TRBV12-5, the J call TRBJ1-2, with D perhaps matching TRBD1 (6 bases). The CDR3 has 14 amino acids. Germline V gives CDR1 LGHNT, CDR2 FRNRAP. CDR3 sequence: CASTIRGGDYGYTF. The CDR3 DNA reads TGTGCCAGCACCATCCGGGGGGGCGACTATGGCTACACCTTC.

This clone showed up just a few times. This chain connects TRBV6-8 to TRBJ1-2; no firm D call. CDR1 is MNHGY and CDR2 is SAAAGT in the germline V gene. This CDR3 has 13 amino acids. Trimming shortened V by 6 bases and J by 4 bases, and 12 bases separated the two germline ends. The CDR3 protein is CASSTRTRYGYTF. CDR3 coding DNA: TGTGCCAGCAGCACCCGGACTCGCTATGGCTACACCTTC.

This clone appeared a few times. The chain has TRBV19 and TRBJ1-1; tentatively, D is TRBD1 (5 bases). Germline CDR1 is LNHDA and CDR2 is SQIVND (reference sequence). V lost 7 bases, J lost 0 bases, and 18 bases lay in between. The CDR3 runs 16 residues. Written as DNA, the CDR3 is TGTGCCAGTATGGAGGAAACAGGCTTGATGAACACTGAAGCTTTCTTT. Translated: CASMEETGLMNTEAFF.

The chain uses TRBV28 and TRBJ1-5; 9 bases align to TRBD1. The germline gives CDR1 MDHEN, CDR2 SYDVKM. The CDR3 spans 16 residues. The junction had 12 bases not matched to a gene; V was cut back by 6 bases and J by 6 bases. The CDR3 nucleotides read TGTGCCAGCAGACAAACCGGGACAGGGAGGCTTCAGCCCCAGCATTTT. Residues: CASRQTGTGRLQPQHF.

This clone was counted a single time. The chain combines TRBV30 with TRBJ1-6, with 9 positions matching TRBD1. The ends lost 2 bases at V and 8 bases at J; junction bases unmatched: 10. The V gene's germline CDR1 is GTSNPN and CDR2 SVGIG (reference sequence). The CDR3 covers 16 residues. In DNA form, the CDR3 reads TGTGCCTGGAGTCGAGATCCGACAGGGGGTTATTCACCCCTCCACTTT. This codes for CAWSRDPTGGYSPLHF. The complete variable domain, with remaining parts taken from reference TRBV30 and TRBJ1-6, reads SQTIHQWPATLVQPVGSPLSLECTVEGTSNPNLYWYRQAAGRGLQLLFYSVGIGQISSEVPQNLSASRPQDRQFILSSKKLLLSDSGFYLCAWSRDPTGGYSPLHFGNGTRLTVT.

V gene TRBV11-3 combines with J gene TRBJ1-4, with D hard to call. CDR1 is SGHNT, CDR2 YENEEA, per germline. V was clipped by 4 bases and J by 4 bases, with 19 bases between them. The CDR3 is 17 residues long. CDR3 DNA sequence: TGTGCCAGCAGCTATTCTTCAGGAGATACATATAATGAAAAACTGTTTTTT. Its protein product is CASSYSSGDTYNEKLFF.

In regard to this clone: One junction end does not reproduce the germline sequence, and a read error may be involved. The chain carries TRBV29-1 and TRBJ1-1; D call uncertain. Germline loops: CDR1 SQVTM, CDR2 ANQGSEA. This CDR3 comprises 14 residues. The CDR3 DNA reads TGCAGCGTTCAAGAGGGAAGCAGAGAGACTGAAGCTTTCTTT. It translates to CSVQEGSRETEAFF.

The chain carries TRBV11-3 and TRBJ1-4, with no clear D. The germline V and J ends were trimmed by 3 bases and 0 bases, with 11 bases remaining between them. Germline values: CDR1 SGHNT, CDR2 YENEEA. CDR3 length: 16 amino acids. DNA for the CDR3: TGTGCCAGCAGCTTGGATCTCCCTGCAACTAATGAAAAACTGTTTTTT. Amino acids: CASSLDLPATNEKLFF.

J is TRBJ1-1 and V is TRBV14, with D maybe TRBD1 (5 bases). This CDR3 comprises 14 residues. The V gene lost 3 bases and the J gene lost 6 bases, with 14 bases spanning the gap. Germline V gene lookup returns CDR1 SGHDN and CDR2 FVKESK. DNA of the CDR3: TGTGCCAGCAGCCAGGGGACGGCGTGGTCTGAAGCTTTCTTT. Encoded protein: CASSQGTAWSEAFF.

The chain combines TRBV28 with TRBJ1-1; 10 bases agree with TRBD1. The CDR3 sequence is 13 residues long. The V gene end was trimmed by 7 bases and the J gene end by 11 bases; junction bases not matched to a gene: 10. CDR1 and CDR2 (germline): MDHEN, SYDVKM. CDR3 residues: CASISRDRGEAFF. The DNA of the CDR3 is TGTGCCAGCATCTCCCGGGACAGGGGAGAGGCTTTCTTT.

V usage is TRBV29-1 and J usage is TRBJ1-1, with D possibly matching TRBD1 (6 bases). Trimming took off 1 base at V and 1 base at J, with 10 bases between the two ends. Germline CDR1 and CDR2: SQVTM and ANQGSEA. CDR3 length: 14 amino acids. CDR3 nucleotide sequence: TGCAGCGTTGAAGTCGGACAGCCGAACACTGAAGCTTTCTTT. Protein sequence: CSVEVGQPNTEAFF.

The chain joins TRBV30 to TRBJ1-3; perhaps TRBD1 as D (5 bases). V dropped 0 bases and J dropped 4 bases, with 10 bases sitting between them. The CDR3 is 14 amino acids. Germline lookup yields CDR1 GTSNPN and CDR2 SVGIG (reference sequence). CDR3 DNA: TGTGCCTGGAGTGTATGGGGGACGGGAAACACCATATATTTT. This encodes CAWSVWGTGNTIYF.

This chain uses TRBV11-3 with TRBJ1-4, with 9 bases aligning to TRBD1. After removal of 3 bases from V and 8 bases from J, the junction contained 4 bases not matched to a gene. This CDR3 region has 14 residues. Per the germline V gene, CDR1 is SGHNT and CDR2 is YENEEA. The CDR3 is CASSLDRGGEKLFF. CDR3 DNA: TGTGCCAGCAGCTTGGACAGGGGAGGGGAAAAACTGTTTTTT. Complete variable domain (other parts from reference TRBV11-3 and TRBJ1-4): EAGVVQSPRYKIIEKKQPVAFWCNPISGHNTLYWYLQNLGQGPELLIRYENEEAVDDSQLPKDRFSAERLKGVDSTLKIQPAELGDSAVYLCASSLDRGGEKLFFGSGTQLSVL.